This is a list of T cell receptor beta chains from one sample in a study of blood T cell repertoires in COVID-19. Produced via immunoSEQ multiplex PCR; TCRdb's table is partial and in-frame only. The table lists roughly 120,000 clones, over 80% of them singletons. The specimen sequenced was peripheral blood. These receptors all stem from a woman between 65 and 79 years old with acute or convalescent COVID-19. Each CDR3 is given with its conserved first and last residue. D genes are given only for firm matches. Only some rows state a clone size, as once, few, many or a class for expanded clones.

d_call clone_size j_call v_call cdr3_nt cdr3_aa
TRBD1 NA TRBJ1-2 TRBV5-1 TGCGCCAAGCAAGGGGACAGGGTTTTACTTATGTGTGGCTACACCTTC CAKQGDRVLLMCGYTF
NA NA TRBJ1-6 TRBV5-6 TGTGCCAGCAGTTACAGGTTCGGTAATTCACCCCTCCACTTT CASSYRFGNSPLHF
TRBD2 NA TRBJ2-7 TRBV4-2 TGTGCCAGTACCCGCGAGGTAGCGGGGGTGTACGAGCAGTACTTC CASTREVAGVYEQYF
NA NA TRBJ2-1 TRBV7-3 TGTGCCAGCAGCTTAAGAGGGCCCAATGAGCAGTTCTTC CASSLRGPNEQFF
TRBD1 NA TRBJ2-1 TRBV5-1 TGCGCCAGCAGCTTGCAGGGGGCCGTATTCCAAAGTAGGGATGAGCAGTTCTTC CASSLQGAVFQSRDEQFF
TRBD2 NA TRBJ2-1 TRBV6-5 TGTGCCAGCAGCCGACTAGCGGGGGGGCATGAGCAGTTCTTC CASSRLAGGHEQFF
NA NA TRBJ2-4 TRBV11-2 TGTGCCAGCAGCTTAGTGTACAGGGATGGAAACATTCAGTACTTC CASSLVYRDGNIQYF
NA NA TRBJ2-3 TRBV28 TGTGCCAGCTATGACCTCCGACAGTTGGGGAGCACAGATACGCAGTATTTT CASYDLRQLGSTDTQYF
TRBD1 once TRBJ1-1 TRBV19 TGTGCCAGTAGTGTGGACAGGGTGAACACTGAAGCTTTCTTT CASSVDRVNTEAFF
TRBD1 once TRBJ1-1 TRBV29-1 TGCAGCGTTGTCCAGGGGGTCGCTTTCTTT CSVVQGVAFF
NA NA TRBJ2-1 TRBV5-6 TGTGCCAGCAGCATAACAGGGATCAGTGAGCAGTTCTTC CASSITGISEQFF
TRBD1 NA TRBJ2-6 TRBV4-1 TGCGCCAGCAGCCTGGGACAGGTGGCTGTGGCCAACGTCCTGACTTTC CASSLGQVAVANVLTF
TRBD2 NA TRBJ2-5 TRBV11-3 TGTGCCAGCAGCTTAGCCATCCCCCGAGCGGGGGAAGAGACCCAGTACTTC CASSLAIPRAGEETQYF
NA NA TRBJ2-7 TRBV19 TGTGCCAGTAGTATTACTAACTCCTACGAGCAGTACTTC CASSITNSYEQYF
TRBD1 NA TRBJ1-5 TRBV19 TGTGCCAGTAGAAACAGGGGGATTTCTCAGCCCCAGCATTTT CASRNRGISQPQHF
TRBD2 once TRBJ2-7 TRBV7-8 TGTGCCAGCCTCCTCCTAGCGGGGATGGAGCAGTACTTC CASLLLAGMEQYF
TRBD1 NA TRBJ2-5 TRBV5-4 TGTGCCAGCAGCGGCCGGGACAGGGCTTCGGGAGAGACCCAGTACTTC CASSGRDRASGETQYF
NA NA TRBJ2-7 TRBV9 TGTGCCAGCAGCGTAAGCCCGTCCTACGAGCAGTACTTC CASSVSPSYEQYF
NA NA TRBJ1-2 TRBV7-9 TGTGCCAGCAGCTCCCTCCAGGGGCGCTTTGGCTACACCTTC CASSSLQGRFGYTF
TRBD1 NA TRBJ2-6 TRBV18 TGTGCCAGCACGACAGGGGATTCTGGGGCCAACGTCCTGACTTTC CASTTGDSGANVLTF
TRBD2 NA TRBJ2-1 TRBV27 TGTGCCAGCCGACGGGCTAGCGGGGGCAATGAGCAGTTCTTC CASRRASGGNEQFF
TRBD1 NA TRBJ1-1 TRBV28 TGTGCCAGCAAACTGACAGGGATACACTCTACGACCGAAGCTTTCTTT CASKLTGIHSTTEAFF
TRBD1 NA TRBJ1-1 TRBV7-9 TGTGCCAGCAGCCCCGGACAGGGGGCGAGGACTGAAGCTTTCTTT CASSPGQGARTEAFF
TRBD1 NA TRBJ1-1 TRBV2 TGTGCCAGCAGTGAAGGGGGACAGGGCTGGGACACTGAAGCTTTCTTT CASSEGGQGWDTEAFF
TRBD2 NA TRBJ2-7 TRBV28 TGTGCCAGCAGTCCCCCGGGACTAGCGGGGGGGAACTCCTACGAGCAGTACTTC CASSPPGLAGGNSYEQYF
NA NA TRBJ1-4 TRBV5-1 TGCGCCAGCAGCGGCTCCTCGGGGACATCGAATGAAAAACTGTTTTTT CASSGSSGTSNEKLFF
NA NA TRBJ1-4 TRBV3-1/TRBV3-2 TGTGCCAGCAGCCAGGCCCGGACAGAAAACGAAAAACTGTTTTTT CASSQARTENEKLFF
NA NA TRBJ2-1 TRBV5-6 TGTGCCAGCAGCTTCTTGGGGGGAAAGGGGCACAATGAGCAGTTCTTC CASSFLGGKGHNEQFF
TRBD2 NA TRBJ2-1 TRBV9 TGTGCCAGCAGAGGGAGCGGGGGGGCTTCAAATGAGCAGTTCTTC CASRGSGGASNEQFF
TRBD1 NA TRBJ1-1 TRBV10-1 TGCGCCAGCAGTGAGGACAGGGACACTGAAGCTTTCTTT CASSEDRDTEAFF
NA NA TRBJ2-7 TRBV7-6 TGTGCCAGCAGCCCCCGTACGGGTGACGAGCAGTACTTC CASSPRTGDEQYF
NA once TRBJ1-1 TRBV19 TGTGCCAGTAGTATAGAGCCGGGGGCTGAAGCTTTCTTT CASSIEPGAEAFF
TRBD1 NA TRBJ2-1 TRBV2 TGTGCCAGCAAGGTCGGACAGGGGGTTTACAATGAGCAGTTCTTC CASKVGQGVYNEQFF
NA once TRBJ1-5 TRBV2 TGTGCCAGCAGTGAATGGGGCGGGGGTATGAGCAATCAGCCCCAGCATTTT CASSEWGGGMSNQPQHF
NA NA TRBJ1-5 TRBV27 TGTGCCAGCAGTTTTTTTCCAAATCAGCCCCAGCATTTT CASSFFPNQPQHF
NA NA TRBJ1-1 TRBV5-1 TGCGCCAGCAGCCAAACAGGGTACACTGAAGCTTTCTTT CASSQTGYTEAFF
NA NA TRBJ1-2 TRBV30 TGTGCCTGGAGTCGGGATTTGGGCTATGGCTACACCTTC CAWSRDLGYGYTF
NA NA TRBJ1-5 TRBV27 TGTGCCAGCAGTGATAAGGGGTCCAATCAGCCCCAGCATTTT CASSDKGSNQPQHF
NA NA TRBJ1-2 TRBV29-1 TGCAGCGCTCTCTCGGTGGGAACGGGGGACACCTTC CSALSVGTGDTF
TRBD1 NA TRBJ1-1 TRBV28 TGTGCCAGCAGTAAAGACAGGGAATGGGACACTGAAGCTTTCTTT CASSKDREWDTEAFF
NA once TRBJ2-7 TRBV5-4 TGTGCCAGCAGTTCTGCAACAGGTTACGAGCAGTACTTC CASSSATGYEQYF
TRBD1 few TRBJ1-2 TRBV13 TGTGCCAGCAGCCAACGACGGACAGGGGGATATGGCTACACCTTC CASSQRRTGGYGYTF
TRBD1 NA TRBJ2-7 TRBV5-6 TGTGCCAGCAGCCCGCCGGGACAGCTGGCTTACGAGCAGTACTTC CASSPPGQLAYEQYF
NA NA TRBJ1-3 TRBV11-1 TGTGCCAGCAGCTCCATGGACAGTGGGAACACCATATATTTT CASSSMDSGNTIYF
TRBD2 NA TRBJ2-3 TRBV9 TGTGCCAGCAGCGTGGGTAGCGGGGGCTTGGATACGCAGTATTTT CASSVGSGGLDTQYF